This T cell receptor (beta chain) was identified in a study of PD-1 blockade in classical Hodgkin lymphoma. Study as a whole: Patients were administered nivolumab (3 mg/kg intravenously) every 2 weeks. Broader study findings: The study found complete responders had baseline diversity similar to newly diagnosed patients. Sources of repertoire differences remain undefined, possibly disease activity or prior therapy.

Profiling relied on immunoSEQ multiplex PCR, and the TCRdb table lists in-frame clones only, not all of them. Of around 13,000 clones listed, roughly 80% are singletons. The CDR3 has 21 amino acids. The V gene lost 2 bases and the J gene lost 9 bases, with 38 bases spanning the gap. Germline V gene sequence: CDR1 LGHNA, CDR2 YSLEER. Time point in this sample: cycle 4 day 1 (C4D1), after about 6 weeks of nivolumab. Following autologous stem cell transplantation, relapse occurred in every patient, and exposure to brentuximab vedotin varied. Comments on this clone: Its matching antigen is unknown.

The specimen comprised peripheral blood mononuclear cells (PBMCs), sampled before the fourth cycle of nivolumab. This TCR derives from a human donor with classical Hodgkin lymphoma. J is TRBJ2-7 and V is TRBV4-3; possibly TRBD2 for D (5 bases). This chain's CDR3 is CASSQRANPTGIPGPGNPQYF. DNA for the CDR3: TGCGCCAGCAGCCAACGGGCCAACCCCACCGGGATCCCAGGACCGGGGAATCCGCAGTACTTC.